This TCR beta chain was identified during a study of blood T cells in healthy people across ages. Findings and limits, study-wide: Per million T cells, TCR beta diversity dropped roughly linearly as age increased. Samples with more naive T cells showed higher observed beta diversity.

Combining a sample-barcoded 5' primer with a J-beta primer mix, a second PCR ran for about 6 to 11 cycles. TCRdb re-analysed the 5' RACE reads in MiXCR, keeping a single row per CDR3 protein. The sample has around 940,000 distinct CDR3 sequences; 51% are singletons. As concerns this clonotype: No antigen is known for it.

The sample taken for sequencing was blood. This clonotype originated in an older woman in good health.

Written as DNA, the CDR3 is TGTGCCAGCAGTTTATCCCGGAACAATCAGCCCCAGCATTTT. It is translated as CASSLSRNNQPQHF. The J gene is TRBJ1-5, the V gene TRBV27; D is unclear. The germline V gene has CDR1 MNHEY and CDR2 SMNVEV (reference sequence). V lost 0 bases and J lost 3, with 6 bases in between. This CDR3 is 14 amino acids long.